Below, 13 T cell receptor beta chains from the same sample are listed, as sequenced in a study of T-cell memory formation after mild COVID-19. One entry per CDR3 protein results from TCRdb running MiXCR on the 5' RACE reads. The repertoire holds approximately 350,000 distinct CDR3 sequences, with approximately 15% as singletons. Sequenced material: PBMCs or a T cell subset sorted from them (not recorded which). The receptors originated from a man between 18 and 29 years old who had mild COVID-19 (a few samples of this study predate the infection). Cell type and time point are not known.

In this sample, this clonotype turned up a few times. This chain connects TRBV20-1 to TRBJ1-6, with D maybe TRBD1 (5 bases). Trimming cost V 4 bases and J 8 bases, with 18 bases left between them. This CDR3 comprises 15 residues. Germline V lookup: CDR1 DFQATT, CDR2 SNEGSKA (reference sequence). CDR3 loop: CSATRTQAADSPLHF. The CDR3 DNA is TGCAGTGCTACCAGGACACAGGCGGCTGATTCACCCCTCCACTTT.

This clonotype appeared a few times. The J gene is TRBJ1-1, the V gene TRBV21-1. TRBV21-1 is an annotated pseudogene. This CDR3 region has 16 residues. The CDR3 sequence: CASSTTSGRMNTEAFF. As DNA, the CDR3 is TGTGCCAGCAGCACAACTTCCGGACGGATGAACACTGAAGCTTTCTTT.

This clonotype was seen at least ten times. The chain couples TRBV24-1 to TRBJ2-1; D unclear. The germline V gene encodes CDR1 KGHDR and CDR2 SFDVKD. V lost 0 bases, J lost 6 bases, and 5 bases lay in between. The CDR3 runs 13 residues. The CDR3: CATSDLRSNEQFF. CDR3 bases: TGTGCCACCAGTGATTTGCGCAGCAATGAGCAGTTCTTC.

This rearrangement joins TRBV4-2 to TRBJ2-7; D possibly matches TRBD1 or TRBD2 (5 bases each). Germline loops: CDR1 LGHNA, CDR2 YNFKEQ. V was cut by 4 bases and J by 3 bases, with 19 bases left in between. There are 16 residues in the CDR3. The CDR3 is CASSPLGDPGHYEQYF. Written as DNA, the CDR3 is TGTGCCAGCAGCCCCCTTGGGGACCCTGGTCACTACGAGCAGTACTTC.

The chain has TRBV6-2 or TRBV6-3 and TRBJ1-6; no definite D call. Trimming cost V 6 bases and J 11 bases, with 8 bases left between them. This CDR3 has 11 residues. Germline CDR1 reads MNHEY; CDR2 reads SVGEGT. Here the CDR3 reads CASSDGAPLHF. CDR3 DNA: TGTGCCAGCAGCGACGGGGCACCCCTCCACTTT.

This clonotype was recorded a few times. This chain links TRBV7-9 with TRBJ2-5; D is unclear. Germline V gene sequence: CDR1 SEHNR, CDR2 FQNEAQ (reference sequence). The CDR3 runs 15 residues. With 5 bases removed from V and 0 bases from J, the gap between germline ends came to 13 bases. CDR3 sequence: CASSVLMGNQETQYF. The CDR3 coding sequence is TGTGCCAGCAGCGTTCTCATGGGGAACCAAGAGACCCAGTACTTC.

This clonotype was seen ten or more times. J is TRBJ2-3 and V is TRBV5-1; 9 bases align to TRBD1. J was trimmed by 1 base and V by 4 bases; bases with no gene match: 7. The CDR3 covers 16 residues. CDR1 and CDR2 (germline): SGHRS, YFSETQ. CDR3 residues: CASSPLRTGGTDTQYF. Written as DNA, the CDR3 is TGCGCCAGCAGCCCGCTCCGGACAGGGGGCACAGATACGCAGTATTTT.

The sample holds a few counts of this clonotype. The J gene is TRBJ1-1, the V gene TRBV6-5; D gene unclear. Deletions cut 7 bases from V and 6 bases from J, with 18 bases between. Per the germline V gene, CDR1 is MNHEY and CDR2 is SVGAGI. This CDR3 spans 14 amino acids. In nucleotides, the CDR3 is TGTGCCAGCACCCGAAGTAGGGAATTTGCTGAAGCTTTCTTT. Its protein product is CASTRSREFAEAFF.

This clonotype has only a few counts. This chain uses TRBV3-1 with TRBJ1-4; a weak D match, TRBD1 (5 bases). The CDR3 is 13 residues long. Germline V lookup: CDR1 LGHDT, CDR2 YNNKEL (reference sequence). Between the trimmed V and J ends, which lost 0 bases and 10 bases, there was a span of 9 bases. The CDR3 here is CASSQDRDGKLFF. The CDR3, as DNA: TGTGCCAGCAGCCAAGATAGGGACGGAAAACTGTTTTTT.

V is TRBV19 and J is TRBJ1-6, with 8 bases aligning to TRBD1. The trim removed 2 bases at V and 6 bases at J, leaving 6 bases unmatched. The CDR3 covers 16 residues. The germline V gene has CDR1 LNHDA and CDR2 SQIVND (reference sequence). Here the CDR3 DNA reads TGTGCCAGTAGTATACGCGGGACAGGCGCTAATTCACCCCTCCACTTT. Translated, it gives CASSIRGTGANSPLHF.

The chain couples TRBV4-1 to TRBJ2-5; the D is unclear. This CDR3 is 13 amino acids long. Trimming removed 4 bases at V and 5 bases at J, with 11 bases between. CDR1 is MGHRA, CDR2 YSYEKL, per germline. Written as DNA, the CDR3 is TGCGCCAGCAGCCCACCTTTCTCGGAGACCCAGTACTTC. Amino acids: CASSPPFSETQYF.

The V call is TRBV6-2 or TRBV6-3, the J call TRBJ2-1, with 9 bases fitting TRBD2. The CDR3 sequence is 18 residues long. Germline trimming cut 6 bases from V and 3 bases from J; bases unmatched to any gene: 15. The germline gives CDR1 MNHEY, CDR2 SVGEGT. The CDR3 DNA follows: TGTGCCAGCAGCACGTGGACTAGCGTCATTATTAGCTACAATGAGCAGTTCTTC. This gives the protein CASSTWTSVIISYNEQFF.

V and J are TRBV27 and TRBJ1-1; a weak D match, TRBD1 (6 bases). The CDR3 extends over 14 amino acids. Germline V gene lookup returns CDR1 MNHEY and CDR2 SMNVEV (reference sequence). V was cut by 7 bases and J by 1 base, with 13 bases left in between. The CDR3, as DNA: TGTGCCAGCATCTCTTGGGACAAGAACACTGAAGCTTTCTTT. Translated: CASISWDKNTEAFF.